Here is one TCR beta chain with its context. The antigen remains undetermined. The source of the sample is a study of OX40 agonist ivuxolimab in advanced cancers. Study in general: An agonistic anti-OX40 (CD134) antibody, ivuxolimab, was used to treat the patients. Study results and caveats: With doses of 0.1 to 3.0 mg/kg, CD4+ and CD8+ blood T cells had undergone clonal expansion by week 6. Specificity for antigen went undetermined in the expanded peripheral T cells.

CDR1 and CDR2 from the germline V gene are SGHNT and YYREEE (reference sequence). This CDR3 is built from 13 residues. Trimming removed 3 bases at V and 2 bases at J, with 8 bases between. Method: immunoSEQ multiplex PCR; TCRdb's copy keeps in-frame clones and lacks some. The profile covers approximately 80,000 clones, with less than 95% appearing a single time and 9.5% to 10% taken by the ten largest. This chain uses TRBV5-4 with TRBJ1-2; D not certain. The receptor was derived from an adult with an advanced solid tumor such as melanoma, head and neck, liver or kidney cancer. Sequenced here: CD4+ or CD8+ T cells sorted from blood, sampled in a trial of the OX40 agonist ivuxolimab. CDR3 loop: CASSYSENYGYTF. The DNA for the CDR3 is TGTGCCAGCAGCTACTCAGAAAACTATGGCTACACCTTC. Combining the CDR3 with reference TRBV5-4 and TRBJ1-2 gives the whole variable domain ETGVTQSPTHLIKTRGQQVTLRCSSQSGHNTVSWYQQALGQGPQFIFQYYREEENGRGNFPPRFSGLQFPNYSSELNVNALELDDSALYLCASSYSENYGYTFGSGTRLTVV.